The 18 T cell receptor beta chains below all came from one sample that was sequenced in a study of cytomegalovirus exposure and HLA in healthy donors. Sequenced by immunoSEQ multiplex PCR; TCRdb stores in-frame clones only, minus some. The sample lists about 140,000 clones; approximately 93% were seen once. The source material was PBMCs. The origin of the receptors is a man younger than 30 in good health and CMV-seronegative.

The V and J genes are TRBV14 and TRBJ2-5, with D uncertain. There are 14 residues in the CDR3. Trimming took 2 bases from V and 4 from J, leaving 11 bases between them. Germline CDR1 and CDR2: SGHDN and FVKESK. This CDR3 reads CASSQTQHLETQYF. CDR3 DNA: TGTGCCAGCAGCCAAACCCAACATTTAGAGACCCAGTACTTC.

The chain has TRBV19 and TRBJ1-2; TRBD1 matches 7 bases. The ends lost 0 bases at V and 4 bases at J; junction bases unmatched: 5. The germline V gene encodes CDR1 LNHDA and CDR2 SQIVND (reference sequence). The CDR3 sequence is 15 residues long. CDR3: CASSIDMDRIYGYTF. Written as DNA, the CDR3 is TGTGCCAGTAGTATAGATATGGACAGGATCTATGGCTACACCTTC.

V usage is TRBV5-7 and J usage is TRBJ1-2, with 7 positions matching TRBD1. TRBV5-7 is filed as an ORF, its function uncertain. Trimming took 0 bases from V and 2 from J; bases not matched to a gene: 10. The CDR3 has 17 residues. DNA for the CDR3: TGTGCCAGCAGCTTGGCGACAGGGTACAGCCTCAACTATGGCTACACCTTC. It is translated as CASSLATGYSLNYGYTF.

CDR3 protein: CASSYEGYNEQFF. The CDR3 DNA follows: TGTGCCAGCAGTTACGAGGGCTACAATGAGCAGTTCTTC. The rearrangement joins TRBV6-6 to TRBJ2-1; D possibly corresponds to TRBD2 (5 bases). There are 13 residues in the CDR3. V shed 2 bases and J shed 3 bases, with 5 bases lying between them. Germline V gives CDR1 MNHNY, CDR2 SVGAGI (reference sequence).

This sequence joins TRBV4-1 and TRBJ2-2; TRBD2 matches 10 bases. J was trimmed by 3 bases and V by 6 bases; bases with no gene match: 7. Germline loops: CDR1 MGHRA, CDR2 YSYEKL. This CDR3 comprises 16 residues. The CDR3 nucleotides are TGCGCCAGCAGTCCTAGGACTAGCGGATACACCGGGGAGCTGTTTTTT. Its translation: CASSPRTSGYTGELFF.

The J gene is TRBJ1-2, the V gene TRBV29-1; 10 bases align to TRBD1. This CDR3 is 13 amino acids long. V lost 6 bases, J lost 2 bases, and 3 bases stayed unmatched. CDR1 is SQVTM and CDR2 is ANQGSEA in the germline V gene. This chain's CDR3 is CSVRDRGNYGYTF. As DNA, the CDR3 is TGCAGCGTACGGGACAGGGGCAACTATGGCTACACCTTC.

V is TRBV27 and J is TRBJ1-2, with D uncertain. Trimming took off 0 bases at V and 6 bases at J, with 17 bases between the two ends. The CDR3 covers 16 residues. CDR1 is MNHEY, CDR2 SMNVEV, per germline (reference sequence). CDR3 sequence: CASSLSREGKGDGYTF. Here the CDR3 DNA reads TGTGCCAGCAGTTTATCGCGGGAAGGGAAGGGCGATGGCTACACCTTC.

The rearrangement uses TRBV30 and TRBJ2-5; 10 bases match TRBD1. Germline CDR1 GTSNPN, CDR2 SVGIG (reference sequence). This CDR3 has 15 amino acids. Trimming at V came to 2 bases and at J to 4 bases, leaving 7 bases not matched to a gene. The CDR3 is CAWSTRQGARETQYF. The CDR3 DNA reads TGTGCCTGGAGTACCCGACAGGGGGCTCGAGAGACCCAGTACTTC.

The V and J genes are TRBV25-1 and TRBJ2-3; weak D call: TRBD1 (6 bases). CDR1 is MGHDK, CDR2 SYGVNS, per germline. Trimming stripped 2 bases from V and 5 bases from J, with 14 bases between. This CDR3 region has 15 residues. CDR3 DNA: TGTGCCAGCAGTGAAACGAACAGGGCAGGAGATACGCAGTATTTT. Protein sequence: CASSETNRAGDTQYF.

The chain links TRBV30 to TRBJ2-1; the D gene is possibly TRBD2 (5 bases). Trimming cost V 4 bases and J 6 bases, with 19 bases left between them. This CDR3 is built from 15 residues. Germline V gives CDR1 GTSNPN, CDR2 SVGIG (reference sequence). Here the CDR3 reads CAWNEGGLSVNEQFF. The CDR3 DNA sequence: TGTGCCTGGAATGAAGGCGGACTGAGCGTCAATGAGCAGTTCTTC.

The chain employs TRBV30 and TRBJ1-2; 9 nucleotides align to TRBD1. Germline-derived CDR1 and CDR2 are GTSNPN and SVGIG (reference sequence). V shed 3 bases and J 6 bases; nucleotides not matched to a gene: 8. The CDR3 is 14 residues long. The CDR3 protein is CAWSGGQGRDGYTF. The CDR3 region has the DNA TGTGCCTGGAGCGGGGGACAGGGTAGGGATGGCTACACCTTC.

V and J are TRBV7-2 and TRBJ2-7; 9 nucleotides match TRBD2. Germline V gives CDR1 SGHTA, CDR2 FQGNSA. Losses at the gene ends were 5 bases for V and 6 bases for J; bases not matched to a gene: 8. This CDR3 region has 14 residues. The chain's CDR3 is CASSLGLAISEQYV. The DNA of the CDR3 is TGTGCCAGCAGCCTCGGACTAGCGATAAGCGAGCAGTACGTC.

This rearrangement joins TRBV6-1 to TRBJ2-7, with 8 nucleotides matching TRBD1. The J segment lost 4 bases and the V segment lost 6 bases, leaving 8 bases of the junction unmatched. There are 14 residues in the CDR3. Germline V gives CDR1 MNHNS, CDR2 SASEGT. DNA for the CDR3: TGTGCCAGCAGAGCCTTGACAGGGGTATACGAGCAGTACTTC. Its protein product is CASRALTGVYEQYF.

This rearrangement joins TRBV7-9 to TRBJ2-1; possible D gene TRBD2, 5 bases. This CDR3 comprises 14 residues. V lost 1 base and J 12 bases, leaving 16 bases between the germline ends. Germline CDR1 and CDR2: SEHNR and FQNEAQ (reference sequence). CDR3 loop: CASSLGLAGLGQFF. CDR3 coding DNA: TGTGCCAGCAGCTTAGGTCTAGCCGGTTTGGGGCAGTTCTTC.

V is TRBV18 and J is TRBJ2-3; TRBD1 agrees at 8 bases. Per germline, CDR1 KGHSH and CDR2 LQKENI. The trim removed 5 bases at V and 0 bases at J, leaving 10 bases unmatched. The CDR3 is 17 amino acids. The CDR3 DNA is TGTGCCAGCTCATCCGCCCGGACAGGGATTAGCACAGATACGCAGTATTTT. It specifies CASSSARTGISTDTQYF.

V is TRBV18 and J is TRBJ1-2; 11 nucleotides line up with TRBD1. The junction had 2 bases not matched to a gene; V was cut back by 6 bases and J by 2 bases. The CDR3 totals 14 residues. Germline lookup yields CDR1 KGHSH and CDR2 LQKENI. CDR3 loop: CASSRDRGNYGYTF. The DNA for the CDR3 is TGTGCCAGCTCCCGGGACAGGGGGAACTATGGCTACACCTTC.

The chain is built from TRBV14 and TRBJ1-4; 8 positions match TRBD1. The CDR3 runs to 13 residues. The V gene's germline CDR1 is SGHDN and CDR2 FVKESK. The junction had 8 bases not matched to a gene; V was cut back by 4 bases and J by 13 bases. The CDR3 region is CASSPTGGFGLFF. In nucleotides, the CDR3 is TGTGCCAGCAGCCCCACAGGGGGATTTGGACTGTTTTTT.

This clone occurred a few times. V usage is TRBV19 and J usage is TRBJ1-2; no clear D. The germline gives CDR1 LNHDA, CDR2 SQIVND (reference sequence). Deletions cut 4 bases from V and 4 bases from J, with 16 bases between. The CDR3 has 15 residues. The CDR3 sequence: CASSSDPEPSYGYTF. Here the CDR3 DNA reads TGTGCCAGTAGTAGTGACCCGGAGCCCTCCTATGGCTACACCTTC.